This T cell receptor (beta chain) was sequenced during a study of identical twins listed by TCRdb under 2016. At the level of the whole study: The study deep-sequenced TCR alpha and beta repertoires from monozygotic twins, unrelated adults of various ages and cord blood to test whether fetal clonotypes persist. To rule out contamination, the twin experiments were replicated at different times with different library preparation protocols.

This clonotype was detected a few times. The antigen it recognizes is unknown. Base qualities are not recorded, but no much larger clone differs from it by a single base. The CDR3 runs 13 amino acids, cysteine and phenylalanine included. The entry retains the CDR3 DNA only, 39 bases that are in frame from base 1. Between the V and J ends, shortened by 9 bases and 0 bases respectively, the junction contains 8 bases. The germline V gene (reference sequence) specifies SEHNR as CDR1 and FQNEAQ as CDR2. Libraries were prepared through 5' RACE. This sample was sequenced with an Illumina HiSeq 2000. A universal primer binding site was introduced by template switching, and a unique molecular identifier was present in the final cDNA, enabling accurate counting of TCR cDNA molecules. Specific primers in the conserved constant-segment region were used to synthesize first-strand cDNA for the TCR alpha and beta chains. To control for contamination, every cDNA library was double barcoded, receiving both a SMART-Mk sample barcode and Illumina barcodes. Two successive PCR steps introduced TruSeq adapter sequences along with Illumina sample barcodes. Sequencing of the TCR alpha and beta cDNA libraries was done on the Illumina HiSeq platform using custom primers. As for the authors' bioinformatics: Raw reads were processed with MiGEC to extract unique molecular identifiers, and MiXCR was used to determine CDR3 positions. Recombination models were inferred per individual with the repgenHMM and IGoR tools using an EM algorithm. Shared clonotypes were analyzed with the tcR package in R, and sharing was normalized by the product of cloneset sizes. To study raw recombination without the effects of thymic and clonal selection, out-of-frame nonproductive sequences were analyzed. TCRdb reran the public reads through fastp at Q25 and MiXCR, keeping productive beta chains. When rows share a CDR3 protein, they turn into one entry using the most common DNA and genes. In this record, the V and J calls reflect TCRdb's handling and not the investigators' own analysis. The sample records approximately 260,000 distinct CDR3 sequences, approximately 8.3% of which are singletons. Clones ranked in the top ten supply 3% of the sample.

Every donor was a healthy Caucasian. The twin cohort comprised three pairs of female monozygotic twins, all aged roughly 18 to 29 years. Positive isolation kits from Invitrogen were used to isolate the CD4+ and CD8+ T cell populations. The full study reports these points: Invariant T cells such as MAIT and iNKT could partly confound zero-insertion analyses, although diverse VJ usage argued against such confounding for most clonotypes. Compared with coincidental sharing between unrelated individuals, out-of-frame TCR alpha sequences shared between twins showed an excess of sequences with low generation probability. In beta out-of-frame sequences, excess twin sharing was weaker, because having fewer shared sequences lowered the signal-to-noise ratio. Abundant cord blood beta clonotypes carried fewer insertions; young adult naive repertoires showed a weaker similar trend, while memory repertoires showed none. In monozygotic twins, out-of-frame TCR alpha sharing was systematically underestimated by recombination models, although the models agreed with sharing between unrelated individuals. Because the same donors could not be followed over many years, conclusions were based on cross-sectional statistical analysis.

The same sample was also studied in work on yellow fever vaccine responses in identical twins. The second study, in turn, reports: The T cell response to vaccination in identical twins was reported by the authors to appear partly convergent and partly personalized. In the study, vaccine-responding T cell clones were precisely tracked in identical twins.

This clonotype was obtained from a young woman in good health. Sequenced input: CD8+ T cells sorted from blood. The sequence is built from TRBV7-9 and TRBJ2-2; the D gene remains uncertain. The CDR3 corresponds to CASSNANTGELFF. In nucleotide form, the sequence is TGTGCCAGTTCGAACGCGAACACCGGGGAGCTGTTTTTT. Full variable domain (CDR3 extended with the reference TRBV7-9 and TRBJ2-2 proteins): DTGVSQNPRHKITKRGQNVTFRCDPISEHNRLYWYRQTLGQGPEFLTYFQNEAQLEKSRLLSDRFSAERPKGSFSTLEIQRTEQGDSAMYLCASSNANTGELFFGEGSRLTVL.